This TCR beta chain was sequenced in a study of beta chain features in type 1 diabetes. Blood was drawn once from each donor into heparinised tubes. The draws averaged roughly 120 mL. Using CD45RO/CCR7/CD25/CD127/CD95/CD27, CD4+ naive, central memory, regulatory and stem cell-like memory cells were sorted. In regard to this clone: Its antigen is currently unknown. Other DNA sequences in the same sample also yield this CDR3.

Every isolated RNA sample was fully reverse transcribed, so sequencing captured expressed TCRB transcripts. Assay used: immunoSEQ multiplex PCR; TCRdb lists only in-frame clones, some missing. The table lists about 160,000 clones, about 10% of them singletons. Points from the study as a whole: Type 1 diabetes patients showed a moderate but significant shortening of TCRB CDR3s in all four CD4+ subsets. The study found that naive, central memory and Treg TCRB repertoires appeared more similar in patients than in healthy donors.

Germline V gene sequence: CDR1 SEHNR, CDR2 FQNEAQ (reference sequence). Trimming took off 1 base at V and 5 bases at J, with 5 bases between the two ends. The CDR3 sequence is 12 residues long. What was sequenced was central memory CD4+ T cells from blood. This TCR came from a woman younger than 45 with type 1 diabetes. The chain has TRBV7-9 and TRBJ2-5; D is unresolved. The DNA of the CDR3 is TGTGCCAGCAGCTTAGTCCGGGAGACCCAGTACTTC. It encodes CASSLVRETQYF.